This T cell receptor (beta chain) was sequenced for a study of T-cell reconstitution after alpha-beta-depleted transplantation in children. This CDR3 has 13 residues. Germline V CDR1 and CDR2: SQVTM, ANQGSEA. J was trimmed by 10 bases and V by 6 bases; bases with no gene match: 9. This clonotype has ten or more counts. What it binds is unknown. General study findings and limits: Expanded graft clones numbering several hundred reportedly gave rise to alpha-beta T cells about two months after transplant. T cells produced anew were the main source of T-cell counts and diversity one year after transplant. Several patients had high TCRbeta diversity at day 60; it came from surviving recipient T cells and thymic progenitors.

Unique molecular identifiers were incorporated during preparation of the TCRbeta library. TCRdb re-called the PCR reads with MiXCR, one entry per CDR3 protein. The sample shows about 110,000 distinct CDR3 sequences, about 6.4% of them seen only once. This TCR derives from a male patient under 10 years old who had a stem cell transplant for acute lymphoblastic leukemia, so the T cells may come from the graft donor. V usage is TRBV29-1 and J usage is TRBJ1-1; 12 bases line up with TRBD1. The sequencing used PBMCs, mostly from graft donor cells, collected 360 days after TCRalphabeta/CD19-depleted stem cell transplant. CDR3 sequence: CSVFRDRGRGAFF. CDR3 sequence (DNA): TGCAGCGTATTCCGGGACAGGGGGCGAGGAGCTTTCTTT. The full variable domain, completed using reference TRBV29-1 and TRBJ1-1, is SAVISQKPSRDICQRGTSLTIQCQVDSQVTMMFWYRQQPGQSLTLIATANQGSEATYESGFVIDKFPISRPNLTFSTLTVSNMSPEDSSIYLCSVFRDRGRGAFFGQGTRLTVV.